This TCR beta chain was recorded in a study of blood T cell repertoires in COVID-19. This clone has a handful of counts. TCRdb's table, derived via immunoSEQ multiplex PCR, lists solely in-frame clones and lacks some. The sample carries 210,000 or so clones, around 84% recorded once. Germline-derived CDR1 and CDR2 are MNHEY and SMNVEV (reference sequence). The trim removed 6 bases at V and 3 bases at J, leaving 8 bases unmatched. This CDR3 has 15 amino acids. What was sequenced was PBMCs or T cells enriched from blood (not recorded which). This clonotype was obtained from a woman aged 40 to 55 with acute COVID-19. The V call is TRBV27, the J call TRBJ2-7; 10 bases fit TRBD2. CDR3 residues: CASSPRSGRFYEQYF. The CDR3 DNA reads TGTGCCAGCAGCCCCCGTAGCGGGAGGTTCTACGAGCAGTACTTC.